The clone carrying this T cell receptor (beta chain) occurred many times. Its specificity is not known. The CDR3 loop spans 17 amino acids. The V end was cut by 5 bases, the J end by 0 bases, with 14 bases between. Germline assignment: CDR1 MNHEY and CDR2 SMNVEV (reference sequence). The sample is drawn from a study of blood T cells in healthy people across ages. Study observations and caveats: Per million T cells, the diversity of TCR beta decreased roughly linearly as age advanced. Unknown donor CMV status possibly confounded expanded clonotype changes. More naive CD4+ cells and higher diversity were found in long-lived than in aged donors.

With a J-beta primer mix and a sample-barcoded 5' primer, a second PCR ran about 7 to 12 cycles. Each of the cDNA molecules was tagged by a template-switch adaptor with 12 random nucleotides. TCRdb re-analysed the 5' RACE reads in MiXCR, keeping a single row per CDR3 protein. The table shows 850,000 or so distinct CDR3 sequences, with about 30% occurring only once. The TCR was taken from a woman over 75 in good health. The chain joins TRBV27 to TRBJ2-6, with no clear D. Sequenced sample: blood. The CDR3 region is CASSKRRRPSGANVLTF. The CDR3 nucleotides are TGTGCCAGCAGTAAGAGGAGACGTCCCTCTGGGGCCAACGTCCTGACTTTC.